The T cell receptor beta chain described here comes from a study of a mutant IDH1 vaccine in newly diagnosed glioma. Clones were sequenced by immunoSEQ multiplex PCR, and TCRdb holds only the in-frame ones, with some missing. This sample has roughly 60,000 clones, with about four fifths found just once. Losses at the gene ends were 5 bases for V and 6 bases for J; bases not matched to a gene: 6. Germline assignment: CDR1 SGHNT and CDR2 YENEEA. This CDR3 contains 14 residues. Indicated time point: week 11, during vaccination. Topical imiquimod was applied with each vaccine dose, which held 300 ug of mutant IDH1 20-mer peptide. A note on this clone: Its specificity is unknown.

This chain links TRBV11-3 with TRBJ2-1; 8 positions match TRBD2. The sequences come from PBMCs, collected from a glioma patient whose treatment included an IDH1 peptide vaccine. The sequence derives from a man aged 25 to 40 with glioma. In DNA, the CDR3 is TGTGCCAGCAGCCCGGGAGGGTTACGCAATGAGCAGTTCTTC. Protein sequence: CASSPGGLRNEQFF.